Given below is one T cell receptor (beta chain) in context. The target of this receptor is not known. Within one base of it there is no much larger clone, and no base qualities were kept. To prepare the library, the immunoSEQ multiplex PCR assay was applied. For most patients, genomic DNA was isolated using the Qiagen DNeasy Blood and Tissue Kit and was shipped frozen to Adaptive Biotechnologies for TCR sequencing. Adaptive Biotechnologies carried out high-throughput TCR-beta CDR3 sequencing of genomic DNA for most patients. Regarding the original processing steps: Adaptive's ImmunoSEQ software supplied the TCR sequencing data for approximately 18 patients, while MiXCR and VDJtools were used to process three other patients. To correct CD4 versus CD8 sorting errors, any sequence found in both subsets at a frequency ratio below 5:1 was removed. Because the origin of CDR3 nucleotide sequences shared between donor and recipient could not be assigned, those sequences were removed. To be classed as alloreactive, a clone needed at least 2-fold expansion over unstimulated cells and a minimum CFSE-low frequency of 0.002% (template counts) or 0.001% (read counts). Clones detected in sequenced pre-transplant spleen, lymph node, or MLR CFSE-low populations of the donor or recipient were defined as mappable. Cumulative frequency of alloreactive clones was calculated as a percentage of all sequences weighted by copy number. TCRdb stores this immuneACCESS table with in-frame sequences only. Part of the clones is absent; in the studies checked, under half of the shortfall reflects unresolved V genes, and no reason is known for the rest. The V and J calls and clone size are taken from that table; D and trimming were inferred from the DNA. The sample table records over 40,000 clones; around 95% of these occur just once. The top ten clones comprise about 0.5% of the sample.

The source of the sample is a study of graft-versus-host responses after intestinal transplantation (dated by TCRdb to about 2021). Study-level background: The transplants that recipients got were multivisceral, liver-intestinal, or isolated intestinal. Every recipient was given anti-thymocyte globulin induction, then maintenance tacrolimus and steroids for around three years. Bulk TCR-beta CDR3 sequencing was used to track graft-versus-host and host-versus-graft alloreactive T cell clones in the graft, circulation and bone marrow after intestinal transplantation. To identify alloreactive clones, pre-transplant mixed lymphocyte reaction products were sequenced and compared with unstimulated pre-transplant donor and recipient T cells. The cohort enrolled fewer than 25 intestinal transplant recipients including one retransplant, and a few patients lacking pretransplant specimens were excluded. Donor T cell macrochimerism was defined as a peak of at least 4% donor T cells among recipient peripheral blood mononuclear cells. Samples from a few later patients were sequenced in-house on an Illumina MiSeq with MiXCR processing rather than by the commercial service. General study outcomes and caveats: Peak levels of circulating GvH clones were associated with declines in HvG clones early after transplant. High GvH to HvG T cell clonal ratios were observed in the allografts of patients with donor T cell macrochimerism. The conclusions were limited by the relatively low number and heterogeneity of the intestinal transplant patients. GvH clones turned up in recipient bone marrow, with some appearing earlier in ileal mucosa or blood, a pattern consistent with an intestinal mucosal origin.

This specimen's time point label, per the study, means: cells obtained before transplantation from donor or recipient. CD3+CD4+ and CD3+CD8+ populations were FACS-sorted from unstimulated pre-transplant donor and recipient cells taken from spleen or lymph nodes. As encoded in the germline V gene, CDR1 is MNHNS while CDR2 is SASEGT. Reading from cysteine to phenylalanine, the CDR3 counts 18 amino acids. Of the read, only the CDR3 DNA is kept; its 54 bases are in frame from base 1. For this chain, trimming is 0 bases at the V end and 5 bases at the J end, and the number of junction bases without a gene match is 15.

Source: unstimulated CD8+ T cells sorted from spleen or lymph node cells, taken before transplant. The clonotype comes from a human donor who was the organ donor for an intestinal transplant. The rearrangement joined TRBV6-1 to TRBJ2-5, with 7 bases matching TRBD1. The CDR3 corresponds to CASSEALGQRQGPETQYF. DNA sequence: TGTGCCAGCAGTGAAGCGCTGGGGCAACGACAGGGCCCGGAGACCCAGTACTTC.